This T cell receptor (beta chain) comes out of a study of cytomegalovirus exposure and HLA in healthy donors. In the case of this clone: Its cognate antigen is unknown.

The trim removed 7 bases at V and 1 base at J, leaving 3 bases unmatched. The CDR3 spans 15 residues. CDR1 is MNHEY, CDR2 SVGAGI, per germline. Study observations and caveats: Researchers reported in a later analysis that common viral pathogens appeared linked to several top clusters.

PCR primers comprised 60 Vbeta and 13 Jbeta primers. Sequencing used immunoSEQ multiplex PCR; TCRdb keeps in-frame clones, though not all of them. Among 87,000 or so clones listed, 64% were seen once. Sequenced sample: PBMCs. The chain couples TRBV6-5 to TRBJ1-6, with 8 bases matching TRBD1. This clonotype was sampled from a man in his 60s in good health and CMV-seronegative. CDR3 bases: TGTGCCAGCAATGACAGGGGTTCCTATAATTCACCCCTCCACTTT. Translation: CASNDRGSYNSPLHF.